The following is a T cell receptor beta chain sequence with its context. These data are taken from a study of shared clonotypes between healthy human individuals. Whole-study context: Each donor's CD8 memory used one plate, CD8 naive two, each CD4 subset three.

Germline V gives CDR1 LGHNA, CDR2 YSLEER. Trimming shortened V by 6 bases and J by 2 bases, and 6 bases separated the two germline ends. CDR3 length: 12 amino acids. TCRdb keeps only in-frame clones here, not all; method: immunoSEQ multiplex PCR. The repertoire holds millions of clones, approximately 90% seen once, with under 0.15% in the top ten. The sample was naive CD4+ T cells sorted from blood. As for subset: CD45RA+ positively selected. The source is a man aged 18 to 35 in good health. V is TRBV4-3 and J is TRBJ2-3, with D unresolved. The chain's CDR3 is CASSLLTDTQYF. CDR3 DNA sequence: TGCGCCAGCAGTCTTCTCACAGATACGCAGTATTTT.